This T cell receptor beta chain was obtained from a study of blood T cell repertoires in COVID-19 (dated by TCRdb to 2020 to 2022). Background for the entire study: The collaborator samples originated in the United States, Italy and Spain and spanned the acute and convalescent phases of COVID-19. The prospective study material was composed of cDNA or gDNA derived from T cells, B-cell-depleted T cells, or PBMCs. Deeply sampled blood TCRbeta repertoires from subjects exposed to, actively infected with, or recovered from COVID-19 were included in the dataset. The repertoires were released in a freely available public database meant as a resource for research on the immune response to SARS-CoV-2. The samples were drawn from the first 160 participants of the ongoing ImmuneRACE study and from more than 1,000 subjects provided by 6 global collaborators. A de-identified subject ID, COVID-19 status, age in years and sex were almost always included in the sample metadata. Where available, HLA class I and class II types were obtained from metadata supplied by the sample provider rather than from assay-based typing. The study at large found these results: The amount of clinical and demographic metadata varied by source and participant and was provided uncurated.

In the prospective study, participants were about 18 to 89 years old, resided in about two dozen geographic areas of the United States, and were enrolled through a virtual design. In the prospective study, cohorts were assigned on the basis of participant-reported clinical history obtained from a screening survey and a study questionnaire. Exposed participants had been in contact, within 2 weeks of entering the study, with a person who had a PCR-confirmed or clinician-diagnosed case of COVID-19. Mobile phlebotomists in the prospective study collected whole blood, serum and a nasopharyngeal or oropharyngeal swab from every participant. Additional blood draws and questionnaires over an approximately two-month period could optionally be provided by prospective study participants. Before DNA extraction, prospective study blood samples were shipped either frozen or at room temperature. The CDR3, cysteine through phenylalanine, is 15 amino acids long. The DNA shown is the 45-base CDR3, in frame from base 1. CDR1 and CDR2 were assigned from the germline V gene as MDHEN and SYDVKM. V loses 4 bases at its end and J loses 3 bases; junction bases beyond the gene matches: 8.

TCRbeta CDR3 regions were amplified from genomic DNA by means of the immunoSEQ Assay, a bias-controlled multiplex PCR. As for how the authors treated the data: The number of nucleated cells in each sample was estimated from the amplification of reference gene primers within the assay. To quantify the absolute abundance of each unique TCRbeta CDR3 rearrangement, sequence reads were collapsed and filtered. For each sample, productive Simpson clonality was calculated as the square root of Simpson's diversity index across productive rearrangements. Imported from immuneACCESS, the table was reduced by TCRdb to in-frame sequences with V and J called. These copies leave out some clones; in studies compared against another copy, an unresolved V gene accounts for under half, and the cause of the remainder is not known. That table furnishes V, J and clone size, whereas the DNA furnished D and trimming. Counted in this sample were more than 350,000 clones; approximately 91% of them appeared once. Roughly 1.4% of the sample goes to the ten largest clones.

Concerning this clone itself: Its target antigen remains unknown. One base away there is no much larger clone; base qualities are not given.

The clonotype comes from a woman between 18 and 30 years old who had been exposed to COVID-19. Recombination joined TRBV28 with TRBJ1-2; 7 bases in the junction line up with TRBD1. The sample was PBMCs or T cells enriched from blood (not recorded which). The CDR3 is CASSSQTGIHYGYTF. The sequenced DNA is TGTGCCAGCAGTTCCCAGACAGGGATCCACTATGGCTACACCTTC.